This T cell receptor (beta chain) was obtained from a study of T-cell reconstitution after alpha-beta-depleted transplantation in children listed by TCRdb under 2016. For the wider study: T-cell immune reconstitution after TCRalphabeta/CD19-depleted allogeneic hematopoietic cell transplantation in children was quantitatively tracked in the study by means of TCR repertoire profiling.

Overall study outcomes, separate from this receptor: Over the following months the frequencies of hyperexpanded clones went down, and after one year T-cell counts and TCRbeta diversity were mostly credited to newly produced T cells. The apparently early recovery of alphabetaT-cell counts about two months after transplant reportedly depended on only several hundred rapidly expanded clones that came from non-depleted graft cells. In some patients, high TCRbeta diversity at day 60 was attributed to recipient T cells and intrathymic progenitors that had survived conditioning.

Preparation of the library involved PCR. TCRdb names Illumina HiSeq 2500 as the instrument used. To normalize quantification of the TCRbeta repertoire, the TCR libraries were built with molecular barcoding that relied on unique molecular identifiers. The raw public data were reprocessed by TCRdb itself: fastp quality trimming at Q25, MiXCR clonotype calling, in-frame beta chains only. Identical CDR3 proteins give one entry, which carries the most common genes and DNA. The sample contains over 150,000 distinct CDR3 sequences, over 8.5% of them found a single time. Of the sample, approximately 13% is held by the ten largest clones. This clonotype has a count of ten or more. What this receptor recognizes is not known. No clone much larger than this one lies a single base away; base qualities are absent. After removal of 6 bases from V and 3 bases from J, the junction retains 14 bases not matched to a gene. For CDR1 and CDR2, the germline V gene lists MDHEN and SYDVKM. The CDR3 has 16 amino acids, counting the end cysteine and phenylalanine. The read is trimmed to its CDR3 DNA, 48 bases read in frame from base 1.

The treatment or condition label on this specimen signifies: allogeneic hematopoietic cell transplantation with graft depleted of TCRalphabeta T cells and CD19 B cells. TCRalphabeta/CD19-depleted allogeneic hematopoietic cell grafts were given to the transplant recipients, all of whom were children. The material sequenced was PBMCs, taken before TCRalphabeta/CD19-depleted stem cell transplant. This receptor was identified in a boy between 2 and 10 years old with acute myeloid leukemia, due to receive a stem cell transplant. The rearrangement joined TRBV28 to TRBJ2-7; 7 central bases correspond to TRBD2. CDR3 protein: CASSLGPAGRYYEQYF. The nucleotide sequence is given as TGTGCCAGCAGCCTAGGTCCAGCGGGACGCTACTACGAGCAGTACTTC.